This T cell receptor beta chain was identified in a study of identical twins. Germline V CDR1 and CDR2: SQVTM, ANQGSEA. CDR3 length: 14 amino acids. V lost 6 bases and J 2 bases, leaving 17 bases between the germline ends. This clonotype has only a few counts. Through template switching, a universal primer site was introduced, and the cDNA contained unique molecular identifiers. In TCRdb, the 5' RACE reads were re-called with MiXCR into one record per CDR3 protein. The sample consists of fewer than 350,000 distinct CDR3 sequences, under 9.5% of them appearing once. The sample also formed part of further work on yellow fever vaccine responses in identical twins. From that report: Convergence reportedly seemed to mark part of the twins' vaccine T cell response, with personalization marking the rest.

Sequences were obtained from memory (CD45RO+) T cells sorted from blood. This receptor was obtained from a woman aged 18-30 years in good health. V and J are TRBV29-1 and TRBJ2-7, with unresolved D. CDR3 DNA: TGCAGCGTCCCCCCTGGGTACAATCCCTACGAGCAGTACTTC. Protein: CSVPPGYNPYEQYF.